This passage covers 24 T cell receptor beta chains from one sample sequenced in a study of cytomegalovirus exposure and HLA in healthy donors. Researchers ran the PCR with 60 Vbeta and 13 Jbeta primers. Profiling relied on immunoSEQ multiplex PCR, and the TCRdb table lists in-frame clones only, not all of them. The sample shows 100,000 to 150,000 clones, around 80% of them seen only once. Sequencing was carried out using PBMCs. The receptors derive from a female donor in good health and CMV-seronegative.

This clone was seen a handful of times. The chain has TRBV6-5 and TRBJ2-1, with 8 bases matching TRBD2. This CDR3 spans 15 amino acids. Germline V gives CDR1 MNHEY, CDR2 SVGAGI. V trimming: 6 bases; J trimming: 7 bases; junction bases outside the gene matches: 11. CDR3 loop: CASSRLAGGPNEQFF. CDR3 nucleotide sequence: TGTGCCAGCAGCCGCCTAGCGGGTGGGCCAAATGAGCAGTTCTTC.

In its sample, this clone was seen once. V usage is TRBV2 and J usage is TRBJ2-3; D ambiguous. The CDR3 extends over 14 amino acids. V was cut by 2 bases and J by 0 bases, with 6 bases left in between. Germline V gives CDR1 SNHLY, CDR2 FYNNEI. The CDR3 nucleotides are TGTGCCAGCAGTGAATTGCTAAGCACAGATACGCAGTATTTT. The encoded protein is CASSELLSTDTQYF.

The chain joins TRBV9 to TRBJ1-2; D ambiguous. V lost 3 bases to trimming and J lost 7 bases, with 7 bases between them. CDR1 SGDLS and CDR2 YYNGEE come from the germline V gene. The CDR3 contains 11 residues. CDR3 sequence reads: CASSGAGGYTF. The DNA for the CDR3 is TGTGCCAGCAGCGGGGCGGGTGGCTACACCTTC.

In its sample, this clone was seen a few times. The rearrangement links TRBV18 to TRBJ2-7; 10 bases agree with TRBD2. The germline V gene has CDR1 KGHSH and CDR2 LQKENI. V was clipped by 3 bases and J by 1 base; unmatched bases: 12. The CDR3 is made up of 18 amino acids. DNA for the CDR3: TGTGCCAGCTCACCTTTACTAGCGGGACCTTACTCTTCCTACGAGCAGTACTTC. Amino acids: CASSPLLAGPYSSYEQYF. Full variable domain (missing parts from reference TRBV18 and TRBJ2-7): NAGVMQNPRHLVRRRGQEARLRCSPMKGHSHVYWYRQLPEEGLKFMVYLQKENIIDESGMPKERFSAEFPKEGPSILRIQQVVRGDSAAYFCASSPLLAGPYSSYEQYFGPGTRLTVT.

J is TRBJ1-2 and V is TRBV5-4, with TRBD1 matching 9 bases. The V and J ends lost 3 bases and 4 bases, in that order; junction bases with no gene match: 4. This CDR3 is 14 amino acids long. The V gene's germline CDR1 is SGHNT and CDR2 YYREEE (reference sequence). CDR3 residues: CASSSQGAIYGYTF. The DNA of the CDR3 is TGTGCCAGCAGCTCACAGGGGGCCATCTATGGCTACACCTTC.

This rearrangement joins TRBV11-2 to TRBJ2-2; 7 nucleotides line up with TRBD1. The junction had 12 bases not matched to a gene; V was cut back by 5 bases and J by 6 bases. The germline V gene has CDR1 SGHAT and CDR2 FQNNGV. The CDR3 totals 16 residues. This CDR3 reads CASSPDRVRGPGELFF. The CDR3 DNA follows: TGTGCCAGCAGCCCCGACAGGGTGAGAGGTCCCGGGGAGCTGTTTTTT.

The chain uses TRBV5-6 and TRBJ2-7; 9 bases match TRBD1. V dropped 1 base and J dropped 2; count of bases not matched to a gene: 7. There are 16 residues in the CDR3. Germline loops: CDR1 SGHDT, CDR2 YYEEEE. CDR3 protein: CASSLFSTGGAYEQYF. CDR3 nucleotides: TGTGCCAGCAGCTTGTTCTCGACAGGGGGGGCCTACGAGCAGTACTTC.

V is TRBV4-1 and J is TRBJ2-1, with 10 bases aligning to TRBD2. V was pared by 4 bases and J by 7 bases, with 7 bases of the junction left unmatched. Per germline, CDR1 MGHRA and CDR2 YSYEKL. This CDR3 region has 15 residues. In DNA, the CDR3 is TGCGCCAGCAGCCTCGGGACTAGCGTGTGGAATGAGCAGTTCTTC. It translates to CASSLGTSVWNEQFF.

This rearrangement joins TRBV6-5 to TRBJ2-7, with 8 bases identical to TRBD1. This CDR3 region has 14 residues. Germline V gives CDR1 MNHEY, CDR2 SVGAGI. Germline trimming cut 6 bases from V and 5 bases from J; bases unmatched to any gene: 9. CDR3 in amino acids: CASSQTQGGHEQYF. The DNA for the CDR3 is TGTGCCAGCAGCCAAACACAGGGGGGCCACGAGCAGTACTTC.

This chain joins TRBV30 and TRBJ1-5, with D uncertain. V lost 0 bases to trimming and J lost 1 base, with 13 bases between them. The CDR3 length is 16 residues. From germline, CDR1 is GTSNPN and CDR2 SVGIG (reference sequence). CDR3 protein: CAWSVPAPRSNQPQHF. Written as DNA, the CDR3 is TGTGCCTGGAGTGTACCTGCGCCGCGGAGCAATCAGCCCCAGCATTTT.

The V gene is TRBV6-4, the J gene TRBJ2-3; 7 bases fit TRBD2. CDR3 length: 15 amino acids. Germline trimming cut 5 bases from V and 3 bases from J; bases unmatched to any gene: 8. The germline CDR1 and CDR2 sequences are MRHNA and SNTAGT. The CDR3 DNA reads TGTGCCAGCAGTCCATTCGCGGGAGCAACAGATACGCAGTATTTT. Translation: CASSPFAGATDTQYF.

This clone was recorded once. The chain employs TRBV4-2 and TRBJ1-5; 8 positions agree with TRBD1. The trim removed 2 bases at V and 1 base at J, leaving 10 bases unmatched. The CDR3 totals 18 residues. Per the germline V gene, CDR1 is LGHNA and CDR2 is YNFKEQ. The CDR3 reads CASSQRQGAGGSNQPQHF. DNA for the CDR3: TGTGCCAGCAGCCAAAGGCAGGGGGCTGGAGGAAGCAATCAGCCCCAGCATTTT.

Details on this clone: Other DNA sequences in this specimen translate into the identical CDR3. The chain is built from TRBV7-8 and TRBJ2-1; D is ambiguous. Germline V lookup: CDR1 SGHVS, CDR2 FQNEAQ. The CDR3 loop spans 13 amino acids. V lost 1 base to trimming and J lost 6 bases, with 7 bases between them. CDR3 sequence: CASSLGSSNEQFF. CDR3 bases: TGTGCCAGCAGCTTAGGAAGTAGCAATGAGCAGTTCTTC.

The chain carries TRBV9 and TRBJ1-1; no firm D call. Germline loops: CDR1 SGDLS, CDR2 YYNGEE. The CDR3 consists of 15 residues. V gave up 1 base and J gave up 2 bases, with 12 bases separating them. The CDR3 nucleotides read TGTGCCAGCAGCGTATTGGAGAACTTAAACACTGAAGCTTTCTTT. This sequence encodes CASSVLENLNTEAFF.

J is TRBJ2-3 and V is TRBV2, with 13 positions matching TRBD2. The CDR3 extends over 16 amino acids. Germline CDR1 is SNHLY and CDR2 is FYNNEI. The junction had 12 bases not matched to a gene; V was cut back by 7 bases and J by 8 bases. The CDR3 sequence is CASTTTSGGPLTTQYF. Written as DNA, the CDR3 is TGTGCCAGCACCACGACTAGCGGGGGGCCGCTCACTACGCAGTATTTT.

The V gene is TRBV6-1, the J gene TRBJ2-7; 7 bases align to TRBD1. The CDR3 extends over 15 amino acids. Trimming removed 5 bases from V and 2 bases from J; junction bases left unmatched: 9. Germline CDR1 is MNHNS and CDR2 is SASEGT. CDR3 nucleotide sequence: TGTGCCAGCAGTTCTCTACAGGGGATTCCCTACGAGCAGTACTTC. Encoded protein: CASSSLQGIPYEQYF.

The V gene is TRBV10-3, the J gene TRBJ1-4; 9 bases fit TRBD1. Germline V lookup: CDR1 ENHRY, CDR2 SYGVKD. The V segment lost 11 bases and the J segment 8 bases; nucleotides outside the gene matches: 12. This CDR3 spans 14 amino acids. The CDR3 loop is CASFSATGGEKLFF. The CDR3 nucleotides read TGTGCCTCCTTCTCTGCCACAGGGGGCGAAAAACTGTTTTTT.

This rearrangement joins TRBV6-5 to TRBJ2-2, with 7 bases lining up with TRBD2. The germline gives CDR1 MNHEY, CDR2 SVGAGI. CDR3 length: 15 residues. The V and J ends lost 5 bases and 5 bases, in that order; junction bases with no gene match: 8. This chain's CDR3 is CASSLGPGGTGELFF. In nucleotides, the CDR3 is TGTGCCAGCAGTCTAGGGCCCGGGGGGACCGGGGAGCTGTTTTTT.

This sequence joins TRBV6-1 and TRBJ2-2; 10 bases are shared with TRBD1. V was clipped by 5 bases and J by 6 bases; unmatched bases: 6. CDR1 is MNHNS, CDR2 SASEGT, per germline. CDR3 length: 15 residues. The CDR3 sequence is CASSNPGQGSGELFF. The DNA for the CDR3 is TGTGCCAGCAGTAATCCGGGACAGGGGTCCGGGGAGCTGTTTTTT.

This chain connects TRBV21-1 to TRBJ2-1; the table's D call TRBD2 went unverified against the DNA. TRBV21-1 is shown as a pseudogene. This CDR3 is built from 16 residues. CDR3 bases: TGTGCCAGCAGCACCACGACTAGCGGGTTATACAATGAGCAGTTCTTC. Amino acids: CASSTTTSGLYNEQFF.

The chain couples TRBV6-5 to TRBJ1-1; TRBD1 might be the D (6 bases). The CDR3 totals 14 residues. Germline V gene data show CDR1 as MNHEY and CDR2 as SVGAGI. The V and J ends lost 0 bases and 4 bases respectively, with 9 bases between them. The CDR3: CASSYSWGPTEAFF. The DNA for the CDR3 is TGTGCCAGCAGTTACTCGTGGGGGCCCACTGAAGCTTTCTTT.

The rearrangement joins TRBV7-9 to TRBJ2-1; D not certain. Trimming cost V 3 bases and J 7 bases, with 10 bases left between them. CDR1 is SEHNR and CDR2 is FQNEAQ in the germline V gene (reference sequence). The CDR3 is 13 residues long. CDR3 DNA: TGTGCCAGCAGCTTTCCGGGTCCGAATGAGCAGTTCTTC. It translates to CASSFPGPNEQFF.

This chain uses TRBV30 with TRBJ2-2, with D tentatively TRBD1 (5 bases). Trimming removed 3 bases from V and 1 base from J, with 12 bases in between. The CDR3 totals 15 residues. Per germline, CDR1 GTSNPN and CDR2 SVGIG (reference sequence). The CDR3 spells CAWRGARVNTGELFF. In DNA form, the CDR3 reads TGTGCCTGGAGGGGTGCCAGGGTGAACACCGGGGAGCTGTTTTTT.

The chain uses TRBV20-1 and TRBJ2-3, with unresolved D. V was trimmed by 6 bases and J by 5 bases, leaving 9 bases between them. The CDR3 loop spans 11 amino acids. CDR1 is DFQATT, CDR2 SNEGSKA, per germline (reference sequence). Here the CDR3 DNA reads TGCAGTGCAAAGTCGGGAGATACGCAGTATTTT. This gives the protein CSAKSGDTQYF.